This T cell receptor (beta chain) appears in the sequencing data of a study of T cell repertoires in cytomegalovirus infection. Study in general: Recently identified HLA-C-restricted CMV epitopes were among the peptides used. Both a matching HLA type and CMV infection were indicated by public TCR beta signatures.

MiXCR, applied by TCRdb to the reads, yields one record per CDR3 protein. The repertoire has approximately 600,000 distinct CDR3 sequences, about 40% of them found once; the top ten carry around 46%. As to this clonotype: Its cognate antigen is unknown.

Overall study findings and caveats: Dominating the ex vivo response were TCR beta clonotypes that were CMV-specific and HLA-C-restricted.

The CDR3 extends over 15 amino acids. Germline V gene data show CDR1 as DFQATT and CDR2 as SNEGSKA (reference sequence). Trimming cost V 6 bases and J 8 bases, with 23 bases left between them. This sequence joins TRBV20-1 and TRBJ2-1; TRBD2 might be the D (6 bases). The sequence was collected from a human donor in good health (CMV status not recorded). Some clones in this sample may be carry-over from other donors' samples. Here the sequenced sample was cultured PBMCs, taken from culture after CMV antigen stimulation. CDR3 region: CSAGPDLLGGDEQFF. DNA of the CDR3: TGCAGTGCCGGACCGGACTTACTCGGGGGAGATGAGCAGTTCTTC.